These 30 T cell receptor beta chains were sequenced from one sample in a study of blood T cell repertoires in COVID-19. Method: immunoSEQ multiplex PCR; TCRdb's copy keeps in-frame clones and lacks some. The sample lists more than 350,000 clones; 80% to 90% were seen once. The sample comprised peripheral blood. These receptors were collected from a woman in her twenties or thirties with COVID-19, enrolled during active disease.

V usage is TRBV4-3 and J usage is TRBJ2-3; D gene unclear. This CDR3 has 15 amino acids. Trimming left V 1 base short and J 0 bases short, with 8 bases between. The germline V gene has CDR1 LGHNA and CDR2 YSLEER. CDR3 coding DNA: TGCGCCAGCAGCCAAGGCTCGGTTAGCACAGATACGCAGTATTTT. It yields the protein CASSQGSVSTDTQYF.

This chain links TRBV9 with TRBJ1-6, with unresolved D. V shed 3 bases and J shed 6 bases, with 13 bases lying between them. CDR1 and CDR2 (germline): SGDLS, YYNGEE. This CDR3 is built from 15 residues. Written as DNA, the CDR3 is TGTGCCAGCAGCGCCGAGGGCAGCTTTAATTCACCCCTCCACTTT. This translates into CASSAEGSFNSPLHF.

The gene calls are TRBV7-2 and TRBJ1-2; 11 nucleotides line up with TRBD1. Germline V lookup: CDR1 SGHTA, CDR2 FQGNSA. The CDR3 spans 17 residues. The V segment lost 0 bases and the J segment 7 bases; nucleotides outside the gene matches: 10. CDR3 nucleotides: TGTGCCAGCAGCTTAGCCCTTGGGACAGGGGGAGCTGGTGGCTACACCTTC. Amino acid sequence: CASSLALGTGGAGGYTF. Full variable domain (remainder filled in from reference TRBV7-2 and TRBJ1-2): GAGVSQSPSNKVTEKGKDVELRCDPISGHTALYWYRQSLGQGLEFLIYFQGNSAPDKSGLPSDRFSAERTGGSVSTLTIQRTQQEDSAVYLCASSLALGTGGAGGYTFGSGTRLTVV.

The chain couples TRBV6-4 to TRBJ2-3; 8 bases match TRBD2. The V segment lost 3 bases and the J segment 1 base; nucleotides outside the gene matches: 6. This CDR3 is built from 16 residues. Looked up from germline, CDR1 is MRHNA and CDR2 is SNTAGT. As DNA, the CDR3 is TGTGCCAGCAGTGAAAACAGCGGGAGAGGCACAGATACGCAGTATTTT. This sequence encodes CASSENSGRGTDTQYF.

As regards this clone: A junction boundary mismatches the germline segment, possibly from a read error. This sequence joins TRBV7-7 and TRBJ2-5, with a tentative D call TRBD1 (6 bases). In germline, CDR1 is SSHAT, CDR2 FNYEAQ (reference sequence). This CDR3 has 16 residues. CDR3: CASSFRAGAGQETQYF. The CDR3 coding sequence is TGTGCTAGCAGCTTTAGGGCAGGGGCTGGGCAAGAGACCCAGTACTTC.

This clone was recorded once. The CDR3 nucleotides read TGTGCCACGAGAGGACAGGGGGCCAACGAGCAGTACGTC. Protein sequence: CATRGQGANEQYV. The chain combines TRBV10-3 with TRBJ2-7; 11 nucleotides agree with TRBD1. This CDR3 contains 13 residues. The ends lost 10 bases at V and 5 bases at J; junction bases unmatched: 7. Germline CDR1 and CDR2: ENHRY and SYGVKD.

J is TRBJ2-3 and V is TRBV27; 8 bases fit TRBD2. The CDR3 length is 16 residues. Trimming took 2 bases from V and 1 from J; bases not matched to a gene: 5. CDR1 and CDR2 (germline): MNHEY, SMNVEV (reference sequence). CDR3 in DNA: TGTGCCAGCAGTTTAGATAGGCGGGAGGGCACAGATACGCAGTATTTT. It codes for CASSLDRREGTDTQYF.

Only one count was recorded for this clone. The chain combines TRBV9 with TRBJ2-7, with a possible D match to TRBD2 (5 bases). The germline V gene has CDR1 SGDLS and CDR2 YYNGEE. The CDR3 spans 13 residues. V shed 4 bases and J shed 4 bases, with 12 bases lying between them. The CDR3 protein is CASSPRRGYEQYV. The CDR3 DNA sequence: TGTGCCAGCAGCCCCCGCCGGGGATACGAGCAGTACGTC.

This chain uses TRBV9 with TRBJ2-1, with TRBD2 identical over 9 bases. J lost 0 bases, V lost 4 bases, and 5 bases had no gene match. The germline gives CDR1 SGDLS, CDR2 YYNGEE. The CDR3 is 16 residues long. The CDR3 sequence: CASSSIAGDSYNEQFF. The CDR3, as DNA: TGTGCCAGCAGCTCCATAGCGGGGGACTCCTACAATGAGCAGTTCTTC.

This clone was counted once. The chain has TRBV7-2 and TRBJ2-5, with a weak D call TRBD2 (5 bases). This CDR3 has 16 amino acids. V was trimmed by 1 base and J by 2 bases, leaving 14 bases between them. Germline V CDR1 and CDR2: SGHTA, FQGNSA. The CDR3 reads CASSLDRAGRQETQYF. The CDR3 DNA is TGTGCCAGCAGCTTAGATCGGGCGGGCCGACAAGAGACCCAGTACTTC.

The table lists this clone with a count of one. The chain joins TRBV7-6 to TRBJ2-3; 14 bases align to TRBD2. With 6 bases clipped from V and 7 bases from J, the junction kept 24 bases outside the gene matches. CDR3 size: 21 residues. Germline V gene lookup returns CDR1 SGHVS and CDR2 FNYEAQ. As DNA, the CDR3 is TGTGCCAGCAGTAGAAGGACGACTAGCGGGGGGGCATTACCGCCCCCCAATACGCAGTATTTT. As protein: CASSRRTTSGGALPPPNTQYF.

The gene calls are TRBV5-1 and TRBJ2-3, with a weak D call TRBD1 (5 bases). This CDR3 is built from 15 residues. From germline, CDR1 is SGHRS and CDR2 YFSETQ. Deletions cut 4 bases from V and 4 bases from J, with 16 bases between. The CDR3: CASSPLGAVADTQYF. The CDR3 DNA follows: TGCGCCAGCAGCCCTCTAGGGGCCGTGGCAGATACGCAGTATTTT.

The genes are TRBV2 and TRBJ2-1; TRBD2 might be the D (5 bases). Germline V lookup: CDR1 SNHLY, CDR2 FYNNEI. The CDR3 spans 15 residues. Trimming left V 2 bases short and J 7 bases short, with 15 bases between. This chain's CDR3 is CASSESRRWWNEQFF. The CDR3, as DNA: TGTGCCAGCAGTGAATCCCGGAGGTGGTGGAATGAGCAGTTCTTC.

V usage is TRBV27 and J usage is TRBJ2-6; TRBD1 is a possible D gene (5 bases). CDR1 and CDR2 from the germline V gene are MNHEY and SMNVEV (reference sequence). The ends were cut back, 3 bases at V and 8 bases at J, with 14 bases in the middle. The CDR3 has 15 amino acids. The DNA of the CDR3 is TGTGCCAGCAGTTTCTCAGGGAATGGCCCCAACGTCCTGACTTTC. It yields the protein CASSFSGNGPNVLTF.

Turning to this clone: Other DNA sequences in this sample translate to the same CDR3. The gene calls are TRBV18 and TRBJ2-5, with 8 bases matching TRBD1. Germline loops: CDR1 KGHSH, CDR2 LQKENI. The CDR3 extends over 15 amino acids. Losses at the gene ends were 3 bases for V and 2 bases for J; bases not matched to a gene: 5. The CDR3 sequence: CASSPGTGGQETQYF. The CDR3 DNA is TGTGCCAGCTCACCCGGAACAGGGGGACAAGAGACCCAGTACTTC.

The rearrangement uses TRBV28 and TRBJ2-5; D is possibly TRBD1 (5 bases). V was shortened by 4 bases and J by 4 bases, with 16 bases between the two germline ends. The germline V gene encodes CDR1 MDHEN and CDR2 SYDVKM. The CDR3 has 15 residues. This CDR3 reads CASSSPLGASETQYF. CDR3 bases: TGTGCCAGCAGTTCCCCCCTTGGGGCGTCAGAGACCCAGTACTTC.

The CDR3 sequence is CASRSYRATNEKLFF. CDR3 coding DNA: TGTGCCAGCAGGTCGTACAGAGCAACTAATGAAAAACTGTTTTTT. V is TRBV28 and J is TRBJ1-4; D is ambiguous. This CDR3 has 15 residues. Looked up from germline, CDR1 is MDHEN and CDR2 is SYDVKM. Trimming took off 6 bases at V and 0 bases at J, with 11 bases between the two ends.

This chain joins TRBV7-6 and TRBJ1-2; the match to TRBD1 covers 7 bases. Trimming cost V 5 bases and J 4 bases; bases outside gene matches: 13. Looked up from germline, CDR1 is SGHVS and CDR2 is FNYEAQ. This CDR3 spans 16 amino acids. CDR3 DNA sequence: TGTGCCAGCAGCCCCCTCTCCCCGCAGGGGGGCTATGGCTACACCTTC. Its protein is CASSPLSPQGGYGYTF. Full variable domain (remainder filled in from reference TRBV7-6 and TRBJ1-2): GAGVSQSPRYKVTKRGQDVALRCDPISGHVSLYWYRQALGQGPEFLTYFNYEAQQDKSGLPNDRFSAERPEGSISTLTIQRTEQRDSAMYRCASSPLSPQGGYGYTFGSGTRLTVV.

CDR3 nucleotides: TGTGCCAGCAGCCAAGGGGGTAGCGAGAGCACTGAAGCTTTCTTT. This sequence encodes CASSQGGSESTEAFF. The rearrangement joins TRBV3-1 (or the pseudogene TRBV3-2) to TRBJ1-1; D gene unclear. Between the trimmed V and J ends, which lost 1 base and 4 bases, there was a span of 13 bases. Germline CDR1 LGHDT, CDR2 YNNKEL (reference sequence). The CDR3 loop spans 15 amino acids.

This clone was seen a single time. The DNA of the CDR3 is TGTGCCACCAGTCCGAATTCACCCCTCCACTTT. As protein: CATSPNSPLHF. The chain couples TRBV11-2 to TRBJ1-6; unclear D gene. Per the germline V gene, CDR1 is SGHAT and CDR2 is FQNNGV. Between the trimmed V and J ends, which lost 10 bases and 7 bases, there was a span of 8 bases. This CDR3 comprises 11 residues.

This clone occurred once. This chain joins TRBV15 and TRBJ1-5; TRBD1 aligns across 8 bases. V lost 3 bases to trimming and J lost 7 bases; unmatched junction nucleotides: 5. Germline V gene lookup returns CDR1 LNHNV and CDR2 YYDKDF (reference sequence). The CDR3 consists of 14 residues. The CDR3 protein is CATSRDRVGQPQHF. The CDR3 DNA reads TGTGCCACCAGCAGGGACAGGGTTGGCCAGCCCCAGCATTTT.

The V gene is TRBV10-2, the J gene TRBJ2-1; TRBD2 matches at 7 bases. Germline V lookup: CDR1 WSHSY, CDR2 SAAADI. V trimming: 3 bases; J trimming: 3 bases; junction bases outside the gene matches: 8. This CDR3 spans 16 amino acids. The CDR3 region is CASSDTTSGIYNEQFF. In DNA form, the CDR3 reads TGCGCCAGCAGTGATACAACAAGCGGGATCTACAATGAGCAGTTCTTC.

The rearrangement links TRBV19 to TRBJ2-3; maybe TRBD2 (7 bases). This CDR3 comprises 15 residues. Germline CDR1 reads LNHDA; CDR2 reads SQIVND (reference sequence). The V and J ends lost 4 bases and 4 bases respectively, with 15 bases between them. The CDR3 spells CASSTSSGGADTQYF. The CDR3 coding sequence is TGTGCCAGTAGTACCTCGTCGGGGGGCGCAGATACGCAGTATTTT.

The DNA of the CDR3 is TGTGCCAGCACACGGGAGGGTAATTCACCCCTCCACTTT. Its protein is CASTREGNSPLHF. V gene TRBV27 combines with J gene TRBJ1-6; D not certain. The CDR3 extends over 13 amino acids. The V gene's germline CDR1 is MNHEY and CDR2 SMNVEV (reference sequence). V was clipped by 7 bases and J by 6 bases, with 10 bases between them.

This clone was observed a single time. V gene TRBV12-3 or TRBV12-4 combines with J gene TRBJ2-2, with D perhaps matching TRBD2 (6 bases). Trimming took 3 bases from V and 6 from J, leaving 8 bases between them. The CDR3 runs to 13 residues. The CDR3 is CASSLGGPGELFF. In nucleotides, the CDR3 is TGTGCCAGCAGTTTGGGAGGACCCGGGGAGCTGTTTTTT.

The chain combines TRBV6-1 with TRBJ2-7, with a possible D match to TRBD1 (5 bases). V lost 1 base, J lost 6 bases, and 10 bases lay in between. Germline CDR1 is MNHNS and CDR2 is SASEGT. The CDR3 contains 13 residues. CDR3 in amino acids: CASSEVQGSEQYV. The DNA for the CDR3 is TGTGCCAGCAGTGAAGTCCAGGGTTCCGAGCAGTACGTC.

The rearrangement joins TRBV12-3 or TRBV12-4 to TRBJ1-2; D remains ambiguous. This CDR3 contains 13 residues. V was cut by 2 bases and J by 5 bases, with 9 bases left in between. The CDR3 reads CASSLTTAYGYTF. DNA for the CDR3: TGTGCCAGCAGTTTAACGACTGCTTATGGCTACACCTTC.

This clone has just one count. The rearrangement joins TRBV11-2 to TRBJ1-2; D may be TRBD1 (5 bases). This CDR3 is 14 amino acids long. Germline loops: CDR1 SGHAT, CDR2 FQNNGV. The V gene lost 0 bases and the J gene lost 2 bases, with 7 bases spanning the gap. CDR3 nucleotide sequence: TGTGCCAGCAGCTTAGATTCAGGGAACTATGGCTACACCTTC. Translation gives CASSLDSGNYGYTF.

The chain uses TRBV6-5 and TRBJ1-1, with D possibly matching TRBD1 (6 bases). The V gene's germline CDR1 is MNHEY and CDR2 SVGAGI. V lost 6 bases, J lost 4 bases, and 12 bases lay in between. CDR3 length: 13 amino acids. Here the CDR3 reads CASRREGGTEAFF. The DNA of the CDR3 is TGTGCCAGCAGGAGGGAGGGGGGCACTGAAGCTTTCTTT.

The chain carries TRBV6-6 and TRBJ1-1, with unresolved D. CDR3 length: 13 amino acids. Germline CDR1 reads MNHNY; CDR2 reads SVGAGI (reference sequence). The ends were cut back, 7 bases at V and 5 bases at J, with 14 bases in the middle. The CDR3 DNA reads TGTGCCAGCATTAGGATAGGGAGTACTGAAGCTTTCTTT. Translating gives CASIRIGSTEAFF.